These 8 T cell receptor beta chains came from one sample sequenced in a study of beta chain features in type 1 diabetes. The isolated RNA, all of it, was reverse transcribed, so expressed TCRB transcripts were what got sequenced. This table comes from immunoSEQ multiplex PCR, and its TCRdb copy is limited to in-frame clones, with some not included. The profile covers around 500,000 clones, with 30% appearing a single time and 0.05% to 0.065% taken by the ten largest. Sequenced: naive CD4+ T cells from blood. The receptors were gathered from a young man in good health.

A remark on this clone: Other DNA sequences in the same sample also yield this CDR3. The chain joins TRBV5-1 to TRBJ2-3; D not resolved. Germline V CDR1 and CDR2: SGHRS, YFSETQ. There are 12 residues in the CDR3. Between the trimmed V and J ends, which lost 0 bases and 5 bases, there was a span of 4 bases. This CDR3 is CASSLEGDTQYF. The CDR3 nucleotides read TGCGCCAGCAGCTTGGAAGGAGATACGCAGTATTTT.

The chain has TRBV9 and TRBJ2-7; a weak D match, TRBD2 (6 bases). The ends were cut back, 1 base at V and 0 bases at J, with 11 bases in the middle. Germline V gene lookup returns CDR1 SGDLS and CDR2 YYNGEE. This CDR3 has 15 residues. The CDR3 DNA sequence: TGTGCCAGCAGCGTAAGTAGCGGAGACTCCTACGAGCAGTACTTC. It yields the protein CASSVSSGDSYEQYF. The variable domain in full, completed from reference TRBV9 and TRBJ2-7, reads DSGVTQTPKHLITATGQRVTLRCSPRSGDLSVYWYQQSLDQGLQFLIQYYNGEERAKGNILERFSAQQFPDLHSELNLSSLELGDSALYFCASSVSSGDSYEQYFGPGTRLTVT.

The chain carries TRBV5-1 and TRBJ2-1; TRBD2 agrees at 12 bases. V gave up 4 bases and J gave up 8 bases; unmatched junction bases: 4. The CDR3 loop spans 14 amino acids. The germline V gene has CDR1 SGHRS and CDR2 YFSETQ. The CDR3 DNA reads as TGCGCCAGCAGCCTGACTAGCGGGAGCTATGAGCAGTTCTTC. Its protein is CASSLTSGSYEQFF.

The CDR3 reads CAWAPDRQETQYF. The CDR3, as DNA: TGTGCCTGGGCACCCGACAGGCAAGAGACCCAGTACTTC. This chain connects TRBV30 to TRBJ2-5, with D tentatively TRBD1 (6 bases). Germline V gives CDR1 GTSNPN, CDR2 SVGIG (reference sequence). Trimming took 5 bases from V and 2 from J, leaving 12 bases between them. The CDR3 contains 13 residues.

The chain carries TRBV9 and TRBJ2-6; no firm D call. The CDR3 is made up of 18 amino acids. Per germline, CDR1 SGDLS and CDR2 YYNGEE. With 0 bases removed from V and 4 bases from J, the gap between germline ends came to 17 bases. The CDR3 coding sequence is TGTGCCAGCAGCGTAGACTTGGCGGCCGCCGTCGGGGCCAACGTCCTGACTTTC. Amino acids: CASSVDLAAAVGANVLTF.

The J gene is TRBJ2-7, the V gene TRBV7-9; D possibly corresponds to TRBD1 (5 bases). The CDR3 has 14 amino acids. V lost 3 bases, J lost 3 bases, and 12 bases lay in between. The germline gives CDR1 SEHNR, CDR2 FQNEAQ (reference sequence). Here the CDR3 reads CASSFSQGSYEQYF. Written as DNA, the CDR3 is TGTGCCAGCAGCTTTAGTCAGGGCAGCTACGAGCAGTACTTC.

The rearrangement uses TRBV7-9 and TRBJ2-2; TRBD2 matches at 10 bases. The CDR3 covers 17 residues. From germline, CDR1 is SEHNR and CDR2 FQNEAQ (reference sequence). Germline trimming cut 4 bases from V and 6 bases from J; bases unmatched to any gene: 11. The CDR3, as DNA: TGTGCCAGCAGCTCCGCCTGGACTAGCGGAAGTCCCGGGGAGCTGTTTTTT. Translation: CASSSAWTSGSPGELFF.

This chain uses TRBV30 with TRBJ1-2; 10 nucleotides match TRBD1. CDR1 and CDR2 (germline): GTSNPN, SVGIG (reference sequence). Trimming at V came to 0 bases and at J to 4 bases, leaving 5 bases not matched to a gene. The CDR3 is 15 amino acids. The CDR3 DNA reads TGTGCCTGGAGTGTACGACAGGGGGCCGGCTATGGCTACACCTTC. It specifies CAWSVRQGAGYGYTF.